One and the same sample provided the 30 T cell receptor beta chains below, sequenced in a study of spatial heterogeneity in lung cancer (dated by TCRdb to between 2018 and 2021). The meaning of the sample's time point label: sample taken at primary tumor resection. TCR sequencing used whole RNA extracted from tumor and nontumor lung tissue, or from cryopreserved PBMC samples, without cell sorting. The library was produced with 5' RACE. Sequencing instrument: NextSeq 500. Using fastp trimming at Q25 and MiXCR clonotype assembly, TCRdb reanalyzed the public sequencing data and kept in-frame beta chains. Duplicate CDR3 protein sequences are folded into a single record with the most common DNA and genes. This sample lists tens of thousands of distinct CDR3 sequences; roughly 12% were detected once. The ten largest clones take up about 4.6% of the sample. Sample: PBMCs, taken at surgery. The receptors stem from a male donor with early-stage non-small cell lung cancer.

The chain joins TRBV7-9 to TRBJ2-1; D is perhaps TRBD2 (5 bases). V lost 3 bases and J lost 0, with 9 bases in between. The CDR3 spans 15 residues. Germline V gene lookup returns CDR1 SEHNR and CDR2 FQNEAQ (reference sequence). CDR3 nucleotides: TGTGCCAGCAGCTTTGAGGGCGGCTCCTACAATGAGCAGTTCTTC. It encodes CASSFEGGSYNEQFF.

Only a few counts were recorded for this clonotype. The chain combines TRBV5-1 with TRBJ1-1; 9 nucleotides agree with TRBD1. This CDR3 is built from 17 residues. CDR1 SGHRS and CDR2 YFSETQ come from the germline V gene. Trimming took 0 bases from V and 1 from J; bases not matched to a gene: 7. CDR3 in DNA: TGCGCCAGCAGCTTGGAGGGGACAGGGACCCCGAACACTGAAGCTTTCTTT. Translation: CASSLEGTGTPNTEAFF.

The sample holds a few counts of this clonotype. This chain links TRBV12-3 or TRBV12-4 with TRBJ1-2; 7 bases are shared with TRBD1. The CDR3 is 12 amino acids. V lost 5 bases to trimming and J lost 4 bases; unmatched junction nucleotides: 1. This chain's CDR3 is CASSRQGYGYTF. CDR3 sequence (DNA): TGTGCCAGCAGTAGACAGGGCTATGGCTACACCTTC.

This clonotype was recorded a few times. The V gene is TRBV5-1, the J gene TRBJ2-7; D could derive from TRBD1 or TRBD2 (5 bases each). Trimming cost V 7 bases and J 5 bases, with 16 bases left between them. Germline V gene data show CDR1 as SGHRS and CDR2 as YFSETQ. CDR3 length equals 13 residues. The CDR3, as DNA: TGCGCCAGCCATGGGGGAGCCGGGAACGAGCAGTACTTC. It specifies CASHGGAGNEQYF. Full variable domain (outside the CDR3, taken from reference TRBV5-1 and TRBJ2-7): KAGVTQTPRYLIKTRGQQVTLSCSPISGHRSVSWYQQTPGQGLQFLFEYFSETQRNKGNFPGRFSGRQFSNSRSEMNVSTLELGDSALYLCASHGGAGNEQYFGPGTRLTVT.

This clonotype was counted a few times. The chain combines TRBV20-1 with TRBJ1-1; D gene ambiguous. V shed 8 bases and J shed 1 base, with 11 bases lying between them. Germline lookup yields CDR1 DFQATT and CDR2 SNEGSKA (reference sequence). The length of the CDR3 is 12 residues. Here the CDR3 DNA reads TGCAGTTTTAGGCAGCCGAACACTGAAGCTTTCTTT. Translating it yields CSFRQPNTEAFF.

This clonotype was seen a few times. The V call is TRBV20-1, the J call TRBJ2-1, with D tentatively TRBD1 (7 bases). The V and J ends lost 1 base and 9 bases respectively, with 13 bases between them. The length of the CDR3 is 13 residues. Per the germline V gene, CDR1 is DFQATT and CDR2 is SNEGSKA (reference sequence). The CDR3 here is CSARGARGVEQFF. Written as DNA, the CDR3 is TGCAGTGCTAGAGGGGCCAGGGGGGTTGAGCAGTTCTTC.

This clonotype was found many times. The J gene is TRBJ2-5, the V gene TRBV2, with D perhaps matching TRBD1 (6 bases). The germline gives CDR1 SNHLY, CDR2 FYNNEI. CDR3 size: 12 residues. Trimming removed 4 bases from V and 6 bases from J, with 9 bases in between. CDR3 DNA sequence: TGTGCCAGCAGTGCAGGGGCGCAGACCCAGTACTTC. Translating it yields CASSAGAQTQYF.

This clonotype was recorded many times. V gene TRBV29-1 combines with J gene TRBJ2-3; D possibly corresponds to TRBD2 (5 bases). The CDR3 contains 12 residues. Trimming left V 8 bases short and J 2 bases short, with 11 bases between. Looked up from germline, CDR1 is SQVTM and CDR2 is ANQGSEA. The CDR3, as DNA: TGCAGCCTTTCGGGGTACACAGATACGCAGTATTTT. Translation gives CSLSGYTDTQYF.

This clonotype was counted only a few times. The chain is built from TRBV3-1 and TRBJ1-4, with unresolved D. V shed 0 bases and J shed 11 bases, with 13 bases lying between them. This CDR3 has 14 residues. Germline V gene data show CDR1 as LGHDT and CDR2 as YNNKEL (reference sequence). CDR3 protein: CASSQDQAGEKLFF. Written as DNA, the CDR3 is TGTGCCAGCAGCCAAGATCAGGCAGGCGAGAAACTGTTTTTT.

This clonotype was observed a few times. This chain links TRBV19 with TRBJ1-1; TRBD1 matches 9 bases. The CDR3 has 15 residues. CDR1 and CDR2 from the germline V gene are LNHDA and SQIVND (reference sequence). Germline trimming cut 5 bases from V and 4 bases from J; bases unmatched to any gene: 8. The CDR3 DNA sequence: TGTGCCAGTAGTTTAAGACAGGGGGAGATCACTGAAGCTTTCTTT. This codes for CASSLRQGEITEAFF.

The chain joins TRBV10-3 to TRBJ2-1, with D perhaps given as TRBD1 or TRBD2 (5 bases each). The CDR3 is made up of 15 amino acids. V was trimmed by 0 bases and J by 1 base, leaving 7 bases between them. Germline values: CDR1 ENHRY, CDR2 SYGVKD. The CDR3 loop is CAISESGRSYNEQFF. CDR3 in DNA: TGTGCCATCAGTGAGTCGGGACGGTCCTACAATGAGCAGTTCTTC.

The CDR3: CASRQSREQYF. Here the CDR3 DNA reads TGTGCCTCAAGACAGTCGAGGGAGCAGTACTTC. The rearrangement joins TRBV28 to TRBJ2-7; a weak D match, TRBD1 (5 bases). V was shortened by 11 bases and J by 7 bases, with 15 bases between the two germline ends. Germline V gives CDR1 MDHEN, CDR2 SYDVKM. CDR3 length: 11 amino acids.

The rearrangement joins TRBV28 to TRBJ2-7; 7 nucleotides agree with TRBD1. The CDR3 sequence is 14 residues long. Germline values: CDR1 MDHEN, CDR2 SYDVKM. The V and J ends lost 2 bases and 3 bases, in that order; junction bases with no gene match: 4. CDR3 coding DNA: TGTGCCAGCAGTTTAGAGACAGGGTACTACGAGCAGTACTTC. Amino acids: CASSLETGYYEQYF.

The table lists this clonotype with a few counts. The rearrangement joins TRBV30 to TRBJ1-4, with 10 bases identical to TRBD1. Germline CDR1 GTSNPN, CDR2 SVGIG (reference sequence). The CDR3 totals 14 residues. V lost 4 bases and J lost 5; bases outside the gene matches: 4. CDR3 in amino acids: CAWKPGQGNEKLFF. CDR3 DNA: TGTGCCTGGAAGCCGGGACAGGGGAATGAAAAACTGTTTTTT.

This clonotype was found many times. The V call is TRBV3-1, the J call TRBJ1-3; D is unresolved. Germline CDR1 reads LGHDT; CDR2 reads YNNKEL (reference sequence). The CDR3 spans 15 residues. V was trimmed by 1 base and J by 1 base, leaving 8 bases between them. Here the CDR3 reads CASSQGRESGNTIYF. As DNA, the CDR3 is TGTGCCAGCAGCCAAGGGAGGGAGTCTGGAAACACCATATATTTT.

This clonotype was seen more than once but under ten times. This sequence joins TRBV24-1 and TRBJ2-5; possible D gene TRBD2, 6 bases. This CDR3 spans 13 amino acids. The V end lost 6 bases, the J end lost 5 bases, and 12 bases lay between the germline ends. CDR1 and CDR2 from the germline V gene are KGHDR and SFDVKD. CDR3 nucleotides: TGTGCCACCAGTCGGGGGATCGGGGAGACCCAGTACTTC. Translation: CATSRGIGETQYF.

V is TRBV5-5 and J is TRBJ1-1; 7 bases agree with TRBD1. The J segment lost 8 bases and the V segment lost 1 base, leaving 11 bases of the junction unmatched. CDR3 length equals 15 residues. CDR1 and CDR2 from the germline V gene are SGHKS and YYEKEE (reference sequence). For the CDR3, the DNA is TGTGCCAGCAGCTTGCTGGGACAGCTATTTGGGGAAGCTTTCTTT. Its translation is CASSLLGQLFGEAFF.

Ten or more counts support this clonotype. The chain recombines TRBV4-2 with TRBJ1-3; D may be TRBD1 (5 bases). Trimming removed 0 bases from V and 7 bases from J, with 7 bases in between. Germline values: CDR1 LGHNA, CDR2 YNFKEQ. The CDR3 length is 13 residues. The CDR3 spells CASSQETANTIYF. The CDR3 region has the DNA TGTGCCAGCAGCCAAGAGACAGCTAACACCATATATTTT.

This clonotype has more than one count but fewer than ten. The chain links TRBV29-1 to TRBJ2-1, with D tentatively TRBD1 or TRBD2 (5 bases each). This CDR3 has 13 amino acids. The germline V and J ends were trimmed by 2 bases and 7 bases, with 12 bases remaining between them. The V gene's germline CDR1 is SQVTM and CDR2 ANQGSEA. CDR3 sequence reads: CSVETQGENEQFF. The CDR3 DNA reads as TGCAGCGTTGAAACTCAAGGGGAGAATGAGCAGTTCTTC.

This clonotype was detected only a few times. This chain uses TRBV19 with TRBJ2-1, with D tentatively TRBD2 (6 bases). Per the germline V gene, CDR1 is LNHDA and CDR2 is SQIVND (reference sequence). The ends were cut back, 5 bases at V and 8 bases at J, with 16 bases in the middle. The CDR3 runs to 14 residues. CDR3 nucleotide sequence: TGTGCCAGTAGTGTCGGGGGAGGAGTCGATGAGCAGTTCTTC. Translation gives CASSVGGGVDEQFF.

This clonotype was found many times. The chain recombines TRBV27 with TRBJ1-2; D is uncertain. The CDR3 is 14 amino acids. Germline assignment: CDR1 MNHEY and CDR2 SMNVEV (reference sequence). Trimming took off 4 bases at V and 0 bases at J, with 9 bases between the two ends. CDR3 coding DNA: TGTGCCAGCAGTTCCGGGTGGGCTAACTATGGCTACACCTTC. It translates to CASSSGWANYGYTF.

The V and J genes are TRBV19 and TRBJ1-5, with 8 bases lining up with TRBD1. The CDR3 has 12 residues. The V gene's germline CDR1 is LNHDA and CDR2 SQIVND (reference sequence). The V and J ends lost 10 bases and 6 bases, in that order; junction bases with no gene match: 5. In DNA, the CDR3 is TGTGCCATTGGACAGGGTGTTCAGCCCCAGCATTTT. It translates to CAIGQGVQPQHF.

The sample holds one count of this clonotype. The chain carries TRBV19 and TRBJ2-3; D ambiguous. Trimming shortened V by 5 bases and J by 3 bases, and 9 bases separated the two germline ends. Germline loops: CDR1 LNHDA, CDR2 SQIVND (reference sequence). The CDR3 extends over 13 amino acids. CDR3 loop: CASSSQYTDTQYF. For the CDR3, the DNA is TGTGCCAGTAGTTCCCAGTATACAGATACGCAGTATTTT.

This sequence joins TRBV28 and TRBJ2-7, with D perhaps TRBD1 or TRBD2 (5 bases each). The CDR3 spans 17 residues. CDR1 is MDHEN and CDR2 is SYDVKM in the germline V gene. Trimming removed 1 base at V and 1 base at J, with 17 bases between. CDR3 region: CASSLSGLGYPSYEQYF. DNA of the CDR3: TGTGCCAGCAGTTTATCGGGGCTTGGATACCCTTCCTACGAGCAGTACTTC.

This clonotype was found a few times. The V call is TRBV29-1, the J call TRBJ1-2, with D perhaps TRBD1 (6 bases). Germline V CDR1 and CDR2: SQVTM, ANQGSEA. The V end lost 6 bases, the J end lost 6 bases, and 11 bases lay between the germline ends. The CDR3 sequence is 11 residues long. The CDR3 protein is CSVEQGNGYTF. The CDR3 DNA reads TGCAGCGTAGAGCAGGGGAATGGCTACACCTTC.

This chain uses TRBV6-1 with TRBJ2-5, with 13 bases aligning to TRBD2. Trimming took 4 bases from V and 5 from J; bases not matched to a gene: 10. This CDR3 has 17 amino acids. The germline gives CDR1 MNHNS, CDR2 SASEGT. For the CDR3, the DNA is TGTGCCAGCAGTGGGTTACTAGCGGGAGGGCCGGTGGAGACCCAGTACTTC. This codes for CASSGLLAGGPVETQYF.

This clonotype was counted between two and nine times. This chain links TRBV12-3 or TRBV12-4 with TRBJ1-2; 9 bases align to TRBD1. The trim removed 2 bases at V and 3 bases at J, leaving 13 bases unmatched. The CDR3 totals 18 residues. The CDR3 spells CASSLLDRGRKVDYGYTF. For the CDR3, the DNA is TGTGCCAGCAGTTTACTGGACAGGGGAAGGAAGGTGGACTATGGCTACACCTTC.

The chain carries TRBV20-1 and TRBJ2-7; 10 nucleotides align to TRBD1. CDR1 and CDR2 from the germline V gene are DFQATT and SNEGSKA (reference sequence). The CDR3 has 15 residues. V dropped 4 bases and J dropped 5; count of bases not matched to a gene: 11. The CDR3 coding sequence is TGCAGTGCTAACTCCGGGACAGGGGACCACCACGAGCAGTACTTC. This sequence encodes CSANSGTGDHHEQYF.

The V call is TRBV9, the J call TRBJ2-3, with a tentative D call TRBD1 (6 bases). The V and J ends lost 0 bases and 3 bases respectively, with 11 bases between them. The CDR3 consists of 15 residues. Germline V gene lookup returns CDR1 SGDLS and CDR2 YYNGEE. CDR3 DNA: TGTGCCAGCAGCGTAGATGGGGGCTTAACAGATACGCAGTATTTT. It is translated as CASSVDGGLTDTQYF. The whole variable domain, filled in from reference TRBV9 and TRBJ2-3, reads DSGVTQTPKHLITATGQRVTLRCSPRSGDLSVYWYQQSLDQGLQFLIQYYNGEERAKGNILERFSAQQFPDLHSELNLSSLELGDSALYFCASSVDGGLTDTQYFGPGTRLTVL.

This chain connects TRBV5-6 to TRBJ1-1, with D unresolved. V was shortened by 2 bases and J by 0 bases, with 8 bases between the two germline ends. Per germline, CDR1 SGHDT and CDR2 YYEEEE. CDR3 size: 14 residues. The CDR3 bases are TGTGCCAGCAGCTTACGCTCCCTGAACACTGAAGCTTTCTTT. Translating it yields CASSLRSLNTEAFF. Drawing the rest from reference TRBV5-6 and TRBJ1-1, the complete variable domain is DAGVTQSPTHLIKTRGQQVTLRCSPKSGHDTVSWYQQALGQGPQFIFQYYEEEERQRGNFPDRFSGHQFPNYSSELNVNALLLGDSALYLCASSLRSLNTEAFFGQGTRLTVV.